A single sample is the source of the 10 T cell receptor beta chains below, sequenced in a study of Graves' ophthalmopathy and Graves' hyperthyroidism (dated by TCRdb to the late 2010s). Instrument used: Illumina HiSeq 2000. TCR beta CDR3 regions were amplified from RNA transcripts for repertoire sequencing. HTBI primers and the Qiagen OneStep RT-PCR kit were used in a first-round RT-PCR, which was followed by a second-round multiplex PCR, size selection and purification. TCRdb passed the public sequencing reads through fastp at Q25 and MiXCR, retaining productive beta sequences. All rows with the same CDR3 protein become a single entry with the most common DNA and genes. The sample contains 300,000 to 400,000 distinct CDR3 sequences, roughly a sixth of them found a single time. The leading ten clones occupy 9% to 15% of the sample. Material: peripheral blood. The receptors stem from an adult man with Graves' ophthalmopathy.

Ten or more counts support this clonotype. One end of the junction varies from germline; a read error may be responsible. V usage is TRBV19 and J usage is TRBJ1-2; no reliable D call. Germline V gives CDR1 LNHDA, CDR2 SQIVND (reference sequence). The CDR3 totals 14 residues. CDR3 nucleotide sequence: TGTGCAAGTACAGAGGGCGAAGGGAACTATGGCTACACCTTC. This codes for CASTEGEGNYGYTF.

This chain uses TRBV7-8 with TRBJ2-7; 10 nucleotides agree with TRBD2. The CDR3 has 14 residues. V lost 0 bases, J lost 6 bases, and 2 bases stayed unmatched. Germline-derived CDR1 and CDR2 are SGHVS and FQNEAQ. This CDR3 reads CASSLASGRVEQYF. CDR3 sequence (DNA): TGTGCCAGCAGCTTAGCCAGCGGGAGGGTCGAGCAGTACTTC.

This clonotype was detected many times. The chain recombines TRBV10-3 with TRBJ2-7, with D perhaps TRBD1 (6 bases). Trimming removed 5 bases from V and 6 bases from J, with 20 bases in between. The CDR3 is 15 residues long. Germline assignment: CDR1 ENHRY and CDR2 SYGVKD. The CDR3 nucleotides read TGTGCCATCAGTTCGAACCCTCAGGGGACGGGCGAGCAGTACTTC. Translating gives CAISSNPQGTGEQYF.

This clonotype was detected many times. This chain links TRBV12-3 or TRBV12-4 with TRBJ2-5, with 9 bases fitting TRBD1. CDR3 size: 13 residues. V lost 7 bases to trimming and J lost 7 bases; unmatched junction nucleotides: 7. Here the CDR3 DNA reads TGTGCCAGCAACTTAGACAGGGGGGGGACCCAGTACTTC. Translation gives CASNLDRGGTQYF.

This clonotype was counted many times. The CDR3 spells CASSYGGLEQYF. For the CDR3, the DNA is TGTGCCAGCAGTTACGGGGGGCTCGAGCAGTACTTC. The chain combines TRBV6-4 with TRBJ2-7; D may be TRBD2 (7 bases). Germline CDR1 reads MRHNA; CDR2 reads SNTAGT. The CDR3 loop spans 12 amino acids. With 5 bases removed from V and 6 bases from J, the gap between germline ends came to 11 bases.

In this sample, this clonotype turned up many times. The V gene is TRBV12-3 or TRBV12-4, the J gene TRBJ1-2, with D tentatively TRBD1 (5 bases). The CDR3 runs to 15 residues. V was trimmed by 5 bases and J by 0 bases, leaving 13 bases between them. The CDR3 DNA is TGTGCCAGCAGTCGTTCAGGGCCCACTAACTATGGCTACACCTTC. It translates to CASSRSGPTNYGYTF.

This clonotype was detected ten times or more. A much larger clone lies a single base off, so this may be a read error. V gene TRBV6-5 combines with J gene TRBJ1-2; maybe TRBD1 (5 bases). The CDR3 is made up of 15 amino acids. Germline loops: CDR1 MNHEY, CDR2 SVGAGI. The CDR3 nucleotides read TGTGCCAGCAGTCACTCGAGACAGATAAATACTGGCTACACCTTC. Encoded protein: CASSHSRQINTGYTF.

This clonotype has a handful of counts. This chain links TRBV9 with TRBJ2-2; possibly TRBD2 for D (5 bases). Trimming removed 0 bases at V and 7 bases at J, with 7 bases between. Per the germline V gene, CDR1 is SGDLS and CDR2 is YYNGEE. The CDR3 totals 13 residues. The CDR3 here is CASSVVGDGELFF. CDR3 sequence (DNA): TGTGCCAGCAGCGTAGTCGGGGACGGGGAGCTGTTTTTT.

This clonotype was seen many times. CDR3 sequence: CASSQLGTSGGEQYF. The CDR3 DNA sequence: TGCGCCAGCAGCCAACTGGGGACTAGCGGCGGCGAGCAGTACTTC. The V and J genes are TRBV4-1 and TRBJ2-7; 11 nucleotides align to TRBD2. The V and J ends lost 2 bases and 6 bases, in that order; junction bases with no gene match: 6. In germline, CDR1 is MGHRA, CDR2 YSYEKL. This CDR3 has 15 amino acids.

This clonotype was seen many times. This sequence joins TRBV2 and TRBJ1-1, with D uncertain. The V and J ends lost 7 bases and 1 base respectively, with 7 bases between them. Germline V gene data show CDR1 as SNHLY and CDR2 as FYNNEI. This CDR3 is built from 12 residues. The DNA of the CDR3 is TGTGCCAGCATGGGTGGGAACACTGAAGCTTTCTTT. The encoded protein is CASMGGNTEAFF.